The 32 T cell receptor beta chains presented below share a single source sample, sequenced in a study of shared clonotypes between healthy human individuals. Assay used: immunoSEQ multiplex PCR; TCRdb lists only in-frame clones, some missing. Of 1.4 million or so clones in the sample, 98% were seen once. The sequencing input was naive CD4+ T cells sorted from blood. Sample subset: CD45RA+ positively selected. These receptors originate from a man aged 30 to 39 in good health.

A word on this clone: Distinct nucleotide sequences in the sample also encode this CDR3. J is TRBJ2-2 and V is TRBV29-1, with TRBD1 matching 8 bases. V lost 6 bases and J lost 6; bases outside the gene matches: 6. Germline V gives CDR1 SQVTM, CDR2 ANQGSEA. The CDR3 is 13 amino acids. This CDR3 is CSVGHRGAGELFF. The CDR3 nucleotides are TGCAGCGTGGGCCACAGGGGGGCCGGGGAGCTGTTTTTT.

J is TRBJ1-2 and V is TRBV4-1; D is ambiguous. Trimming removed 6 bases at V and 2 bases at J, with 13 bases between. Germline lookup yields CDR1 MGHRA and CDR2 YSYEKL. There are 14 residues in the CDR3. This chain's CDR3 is CASRPTRGNYGYTF. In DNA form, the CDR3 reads TGCGCCAGCAGGCCGACACGTGGGAACTATGGCTACACCTTC.

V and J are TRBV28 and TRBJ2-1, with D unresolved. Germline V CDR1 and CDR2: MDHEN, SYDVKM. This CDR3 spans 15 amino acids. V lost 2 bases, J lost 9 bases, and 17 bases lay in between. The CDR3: CASSLHPTSLVEQFF. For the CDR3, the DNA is TGTGCCAGCAGTTTACACCCTACCTCCTTGGTTGAGCAGTTCTTC.

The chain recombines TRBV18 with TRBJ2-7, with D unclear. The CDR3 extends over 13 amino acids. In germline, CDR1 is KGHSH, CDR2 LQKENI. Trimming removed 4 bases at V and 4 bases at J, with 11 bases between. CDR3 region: CASSQGRSYEQYF. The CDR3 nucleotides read TGTGCCAGCTCACAGGGTCGATCGTACGAGCAGTACTTC.

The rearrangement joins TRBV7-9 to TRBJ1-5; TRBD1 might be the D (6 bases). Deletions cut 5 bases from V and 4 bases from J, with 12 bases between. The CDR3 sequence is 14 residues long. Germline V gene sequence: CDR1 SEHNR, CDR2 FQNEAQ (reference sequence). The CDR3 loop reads CASSPDSQNQPQHF. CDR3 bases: TGTGCCAGCAGCCCGGACAGCCAAAATCAGCCCCAGCATTTT.

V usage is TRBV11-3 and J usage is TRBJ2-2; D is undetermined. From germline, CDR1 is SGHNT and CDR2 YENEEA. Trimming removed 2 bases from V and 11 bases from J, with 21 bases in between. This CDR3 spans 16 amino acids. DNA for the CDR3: TGTGCCAGCAGCTTATTACGATCACCTGATACCAGTGAGCTGTTTTTT. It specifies CASSLLRSPDTSELFF.

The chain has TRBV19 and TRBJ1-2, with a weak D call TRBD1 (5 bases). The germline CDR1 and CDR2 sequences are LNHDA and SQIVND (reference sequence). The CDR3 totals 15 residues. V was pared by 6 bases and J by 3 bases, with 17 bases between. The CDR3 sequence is CASRPPGRTDYGYTF. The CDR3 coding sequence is TGTGCCAGTAGACCACCGGGACGCACAGACTATGGCTACACCTTC. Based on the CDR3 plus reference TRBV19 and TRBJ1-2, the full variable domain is DGGITQSPKYLFRKEGQNVTLSCEQNLNHDAMYWYRQDPGQGLRLIYYSQIVNDFQKGDIAEGYSVSREKKESFPLTVTSAQKNPTAFYLCASRPPGRTDYGYTFGSGTRLTVV.

As DNA, the CDR3 is TGCGCCAGCAGCTTGACCAAAGCCGGGGCCAACGTCCTGACTTTC. Its protein is CASSLTKAGANVLTF. V and J are TRBV5-1 and TRBJ2-6; D call uncertain. V was shortened by 1 base and J by 4 bases, with 9 bases between the two germline ends. The CDR3 contains 15 residues. Germline V lookup: CDR1 SGHRS, CDR2 YFSETQ.

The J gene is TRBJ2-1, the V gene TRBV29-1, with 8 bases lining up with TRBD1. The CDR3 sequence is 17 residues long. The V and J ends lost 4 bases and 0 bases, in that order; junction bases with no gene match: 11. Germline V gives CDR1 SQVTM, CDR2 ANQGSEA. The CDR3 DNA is TGCAGCGTTGTGGGTCTCGGGGACAGGAGCTCCTACAATGAGCAGTTCTTC. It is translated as CSVVGLGDRSSYNEQFF.

The CDR3 region has the DNA TGTGCCAGCAGCTTGAGGGACAGGTTTAACTATGGCTACACCTTC. Translated, it gives CASSLRDRFNYGYTF. The chain combines TRBV5-8 with TRBJ1-2, with 8 nucleotides matching TRBD1. With 1 base clipped from V and 1 base from J, the junction kept 3 bases outside the gene matches. CDR1 and CDR2 from the germline V gene are SGHTS and YDEGEE. The CDR3 has 15 residues.

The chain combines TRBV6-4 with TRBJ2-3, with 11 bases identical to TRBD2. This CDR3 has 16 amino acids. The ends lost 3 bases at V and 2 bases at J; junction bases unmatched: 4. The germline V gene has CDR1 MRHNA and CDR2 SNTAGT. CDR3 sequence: CASSELAGGPTDTQYF. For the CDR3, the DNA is TGTGCCAGCAGTGAATTAGCGGGAGGGCCCACAGATACGCAGTATTTT.

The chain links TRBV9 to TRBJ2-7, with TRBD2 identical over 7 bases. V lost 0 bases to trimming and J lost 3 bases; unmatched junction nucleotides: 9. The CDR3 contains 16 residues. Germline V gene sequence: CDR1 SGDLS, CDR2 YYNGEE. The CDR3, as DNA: TGTGCCAGCAGCGTAGAGGGCGGCGGGAGTGGCTACGAGCAGTACTTC. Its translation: CASSVEGGGSGYEQYF.

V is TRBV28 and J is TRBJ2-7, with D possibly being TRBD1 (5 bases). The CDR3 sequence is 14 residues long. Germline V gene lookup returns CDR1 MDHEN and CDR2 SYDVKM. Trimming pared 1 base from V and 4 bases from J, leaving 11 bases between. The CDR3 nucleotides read TGTGCCAGCAGTTTATCAGCAGGGCGGTACGAGCAGTACTTC. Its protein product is CASSLSAGRYEQYF.

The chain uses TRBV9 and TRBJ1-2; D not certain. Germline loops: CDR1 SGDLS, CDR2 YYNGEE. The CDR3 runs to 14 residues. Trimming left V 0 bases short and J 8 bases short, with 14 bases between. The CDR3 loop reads CASSVDAWSPGYTF. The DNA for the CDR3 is TGTGCCAGCAGCGTAGATGCCTGGTCCCCGGGCTACACCTTC.

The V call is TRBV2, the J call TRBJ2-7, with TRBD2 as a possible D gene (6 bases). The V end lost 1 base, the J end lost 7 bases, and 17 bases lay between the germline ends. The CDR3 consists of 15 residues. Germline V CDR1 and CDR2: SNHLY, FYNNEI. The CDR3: CASSEDSGRRVEQYF. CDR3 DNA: TGTGCCAGCAGTGAAGATTCTGGAAGGAGGGTAGAGCAGTACTTC.

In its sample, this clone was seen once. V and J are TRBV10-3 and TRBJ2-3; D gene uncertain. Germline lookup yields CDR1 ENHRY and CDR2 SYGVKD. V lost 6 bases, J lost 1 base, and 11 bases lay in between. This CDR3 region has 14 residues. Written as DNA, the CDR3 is TGTGCCATCAGGGCCGACAAGGGCACAGATACGCAGTATTTT. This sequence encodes CAIRADKGTDTQYF.

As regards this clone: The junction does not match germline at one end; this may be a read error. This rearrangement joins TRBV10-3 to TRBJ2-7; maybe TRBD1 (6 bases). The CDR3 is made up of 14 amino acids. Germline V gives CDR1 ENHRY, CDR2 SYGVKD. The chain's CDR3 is CAISERQAHTTRDF. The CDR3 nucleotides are TGTGCCATCAGTGAGAGACAGGCGCATACTACGAGGGACTTC.

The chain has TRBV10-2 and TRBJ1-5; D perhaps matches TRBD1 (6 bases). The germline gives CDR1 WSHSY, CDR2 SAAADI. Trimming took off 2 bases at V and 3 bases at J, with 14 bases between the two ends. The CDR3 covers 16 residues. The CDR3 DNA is TGCGCCAGCAGTGAGAGTCACAGGGAGGACAATCAGCCCCAGCATTTT. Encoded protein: CASSESHREDNQPQHF.

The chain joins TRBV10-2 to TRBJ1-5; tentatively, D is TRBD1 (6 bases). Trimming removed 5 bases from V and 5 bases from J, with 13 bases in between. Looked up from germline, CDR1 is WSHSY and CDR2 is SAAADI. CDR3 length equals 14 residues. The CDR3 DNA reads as TGCGCCAGCAGTTACAGGGTTGGGGATCAGCCCCAGCATTTT. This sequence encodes CASSYRVGDQPQHF.

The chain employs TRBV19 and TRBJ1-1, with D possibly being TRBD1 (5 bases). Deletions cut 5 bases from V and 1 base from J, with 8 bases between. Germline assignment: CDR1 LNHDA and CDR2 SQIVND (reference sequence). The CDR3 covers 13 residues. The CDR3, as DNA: TGTGCCAGTAGTTGGGACTGGAACACTGAAGCTTTCTTT. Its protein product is CASSWDWNTEAFF.

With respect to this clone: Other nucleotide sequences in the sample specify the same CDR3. CDR3 bases: TGTGCCAGCAGCTTTTCCACAGATACGCAGTATTTT. This sequence encodes CASSFSTDTQYF. V and J are TRBV5-5 and TRBJ2-3; D is uncertain. Germline V gene sequence: CDR1 SGHKS, CDR2 YYEKEE (reference sequence). This CDR3 contains 12 residues. The germline V and J ends were trimmed by 2 bases and 2 bases, with 3 bases remaining between them.

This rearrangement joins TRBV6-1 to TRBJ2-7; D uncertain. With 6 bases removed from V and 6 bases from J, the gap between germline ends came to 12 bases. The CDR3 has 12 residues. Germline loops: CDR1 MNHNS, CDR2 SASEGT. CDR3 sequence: CASRSQPIEQYF. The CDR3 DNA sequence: TGTGCCAGCAGGTCCCAGCCTATCGAGCAGTACTTC.

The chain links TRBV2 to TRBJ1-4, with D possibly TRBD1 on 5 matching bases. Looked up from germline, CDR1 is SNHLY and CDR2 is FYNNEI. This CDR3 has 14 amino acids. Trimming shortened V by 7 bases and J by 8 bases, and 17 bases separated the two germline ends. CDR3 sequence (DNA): TGTGCCAGCACCAACACTCCACGGGGCGAAAAACTGTTTTTT. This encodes CASTNTPRGEKLFF. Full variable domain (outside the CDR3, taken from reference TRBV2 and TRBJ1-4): EPEVTQTPSHQVTQMGQEVILRCVPISNHLYFYWYRQILGQKVEFLVSFYNNEISEKSEIFDDQFSVERPDGSNFTLKIRSTKLEDSAMYFCASTNTPRGEKLFFGSGTQLSVL.

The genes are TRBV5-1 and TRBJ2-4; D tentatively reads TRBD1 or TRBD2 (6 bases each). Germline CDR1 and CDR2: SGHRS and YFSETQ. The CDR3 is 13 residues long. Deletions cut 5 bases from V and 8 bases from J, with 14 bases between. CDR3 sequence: CASRLEGEDIQYF. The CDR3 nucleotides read TGCGCCAGCAGGCTAGAGGGGGAGGACATTCAGTACTTC.

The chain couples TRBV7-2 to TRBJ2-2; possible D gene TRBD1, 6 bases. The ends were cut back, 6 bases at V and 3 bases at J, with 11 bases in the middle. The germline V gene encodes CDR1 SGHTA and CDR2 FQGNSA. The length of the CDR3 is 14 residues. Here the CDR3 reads CASSSGQHTGELFF. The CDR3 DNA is TGTGCCAGCAGTTCGGGACAACACACCGGGGAGCTGTTTTTT. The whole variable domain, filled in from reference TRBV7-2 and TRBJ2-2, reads GAGVSQSPSNKVTEKGKDVELRCDPISGHTALYWYRQSLGQGLEFLIYFQGNSAPDKSGLPSDRFSAERTGGSVSTLTIQRTQQEDSAVYLCASSSGQHTGELFFGEGSRLTVL.

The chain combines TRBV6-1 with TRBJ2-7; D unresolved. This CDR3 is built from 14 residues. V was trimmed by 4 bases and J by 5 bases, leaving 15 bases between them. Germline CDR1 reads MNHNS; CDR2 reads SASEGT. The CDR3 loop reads CASSVARSHDEQYF. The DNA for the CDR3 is TGTGCCAGCAGTGTGGCCCGGTCTCACGACGAGCAGTACTTC.

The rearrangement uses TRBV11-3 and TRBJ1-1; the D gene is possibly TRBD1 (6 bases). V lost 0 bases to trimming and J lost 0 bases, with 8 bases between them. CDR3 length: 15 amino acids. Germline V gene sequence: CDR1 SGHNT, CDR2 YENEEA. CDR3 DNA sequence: TGTGCCAGCAGCTTAGAGGGACAAATGAACACTGAAGCTTTCTTT. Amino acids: CASSLEGQMNTEAFF.

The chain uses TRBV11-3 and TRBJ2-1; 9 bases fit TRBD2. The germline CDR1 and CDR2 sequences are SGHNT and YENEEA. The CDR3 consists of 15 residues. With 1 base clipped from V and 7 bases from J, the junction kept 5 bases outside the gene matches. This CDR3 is CASSLGNSGRNEQFF. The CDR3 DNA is TGTGCCAGCAGCTTAGGTAATAGCGGGAGAAATGAGCAGTTCTTC.

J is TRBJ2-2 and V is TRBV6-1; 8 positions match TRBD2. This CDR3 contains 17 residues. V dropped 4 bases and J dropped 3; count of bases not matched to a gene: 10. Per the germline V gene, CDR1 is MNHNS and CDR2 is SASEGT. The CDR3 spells CASSGVAGLPHTGELFF. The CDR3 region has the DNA TGTGCCAGCAGTGGGGTAGCGGGACTACCCCACACCGGGGAGCTGTTTTTT.

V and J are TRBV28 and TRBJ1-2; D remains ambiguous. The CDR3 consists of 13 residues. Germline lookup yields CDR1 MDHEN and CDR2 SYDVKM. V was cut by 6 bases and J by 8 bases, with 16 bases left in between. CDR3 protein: CASRFDTVRGYTF. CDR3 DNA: TGTGCCAGCAGATTCGACACAGTCCGCGGCTACACCTTC.

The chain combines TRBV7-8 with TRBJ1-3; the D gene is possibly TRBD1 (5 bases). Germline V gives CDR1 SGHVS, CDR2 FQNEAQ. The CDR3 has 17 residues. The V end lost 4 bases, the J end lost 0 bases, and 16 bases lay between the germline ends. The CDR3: CASSSLPGRGSGNTIYF. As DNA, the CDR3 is TGTGCCAGCAGCTCGCTACCGGGACGGGGCTCTGGAAACACCATATATTTT.

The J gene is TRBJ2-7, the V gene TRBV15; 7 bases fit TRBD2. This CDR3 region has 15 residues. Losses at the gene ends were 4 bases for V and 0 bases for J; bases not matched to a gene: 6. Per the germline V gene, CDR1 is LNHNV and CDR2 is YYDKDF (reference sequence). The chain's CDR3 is CATSIDRDYSYEQYF. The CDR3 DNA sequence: TGTGCCACCAGCATAGACCGGGACTACTCCTACGAGCAGTACTTC.